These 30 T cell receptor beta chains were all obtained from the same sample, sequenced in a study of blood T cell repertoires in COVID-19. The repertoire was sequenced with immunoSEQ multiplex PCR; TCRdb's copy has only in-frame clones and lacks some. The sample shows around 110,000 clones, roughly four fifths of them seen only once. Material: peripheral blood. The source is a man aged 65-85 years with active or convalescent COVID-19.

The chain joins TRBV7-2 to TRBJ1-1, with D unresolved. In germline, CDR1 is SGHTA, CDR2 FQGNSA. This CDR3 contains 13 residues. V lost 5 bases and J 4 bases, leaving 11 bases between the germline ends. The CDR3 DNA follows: TGTGCCAGCAGCGGCGACCCGGGCACTGAAGCTTTCTTT. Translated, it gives CASSGDPGTEAFF.

The CDR3, as DNA: TGTGCCAGTATTGCGGTCAGGGCGGTTGAAGCTTTCTTT. Translation gives CASIAVRAVEAFF. The chain joins TRBV19 to TRBJ1-1, with D perhaps TRBD1 (5 bases). Trimming left V 7 bases short and J 7 bases short, with 16 bases between. The CDR3 extends over 13 amino acids. The V gene's germline CDR1 is LNHDA and CDR2 SQIVND (reference sequence). The whole variable domain, remainder taken from reference TRBV19 and TRBJ1-1, is DGGITQSPKYLFRKEGQNVTLSCEQNLNHDAMYWYRQDPGQGLRLIYYSQIVNDFQKGDIAEGYSVSREKKESFPLTVTSAQKNPTAFYLCASIAVRAVEAFFGQGTRLTVV.

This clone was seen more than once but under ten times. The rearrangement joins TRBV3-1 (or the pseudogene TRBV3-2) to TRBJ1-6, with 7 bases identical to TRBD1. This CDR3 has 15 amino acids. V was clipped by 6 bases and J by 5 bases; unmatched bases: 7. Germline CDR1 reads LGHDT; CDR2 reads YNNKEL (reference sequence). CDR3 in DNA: TGTGCCAGCAGTCACCGGGGACAGCATAATTCACCCCTCCACTTT. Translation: CASSHRGQHNSPLHF.

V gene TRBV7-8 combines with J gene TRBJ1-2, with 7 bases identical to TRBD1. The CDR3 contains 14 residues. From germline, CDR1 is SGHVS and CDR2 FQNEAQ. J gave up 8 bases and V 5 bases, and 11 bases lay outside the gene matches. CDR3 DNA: TGTGCCAGCAGCGGACGGACAGGCCTACCGGGCTACACCTTC. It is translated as CASSGRTGLPGYTF.

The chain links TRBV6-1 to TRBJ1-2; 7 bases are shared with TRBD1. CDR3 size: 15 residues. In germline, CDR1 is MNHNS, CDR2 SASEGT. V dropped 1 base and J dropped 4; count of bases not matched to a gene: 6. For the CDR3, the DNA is TGTGCCAGCAGTGAAGTCTCAGGGACAGTCTATGGCTACACCTTC. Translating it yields CASSEVSGTVYGYTF.

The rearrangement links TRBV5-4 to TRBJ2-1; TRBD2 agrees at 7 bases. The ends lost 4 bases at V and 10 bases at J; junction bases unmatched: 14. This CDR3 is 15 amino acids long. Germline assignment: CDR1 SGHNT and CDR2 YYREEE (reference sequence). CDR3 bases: TGTGCCAGCAGCCCTAGGGCGGGGGTAGTTGGGGAGCAGTTCTTC. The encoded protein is CASSPRAGVVGEQFF.

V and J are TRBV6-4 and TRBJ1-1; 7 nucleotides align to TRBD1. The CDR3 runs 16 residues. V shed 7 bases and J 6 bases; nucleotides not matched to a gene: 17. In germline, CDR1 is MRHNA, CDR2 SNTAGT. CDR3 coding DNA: TGTGCCAGCATCCTCCTGCCAGACAGGGTAGACCCTGAAGCTTTCTTT. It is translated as CASILLPDRVDPEAFF.

This chain's CDR3 is CASSQTGSGSPLHF. The CDR3 nucleotides are TGTGCCAGCAGCCAGACAGGGTCAGGGTCACCCCTCCACTTT. This chain connects TRBV3-1 (or the pseudogene TRBV3-2) to TRBJ1-6; TRBD1 agrees at 7 bases. CDR3 size: 14 residues. Trimming cost V 3 bases and J 10 bases; bases outside gene matches: 6. CDR1 and CDR2 (germline): LGHDT, YNNKEL (reference sequence).

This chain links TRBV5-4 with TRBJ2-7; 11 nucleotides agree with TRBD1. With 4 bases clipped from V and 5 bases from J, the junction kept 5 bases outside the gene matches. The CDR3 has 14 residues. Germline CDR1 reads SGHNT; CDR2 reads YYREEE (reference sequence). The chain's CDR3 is CASSRTGGGDEQYF. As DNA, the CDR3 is TGTGCCAGCAGCCGGACAGGGGGCGGAGACGAGCAGTACTTC.

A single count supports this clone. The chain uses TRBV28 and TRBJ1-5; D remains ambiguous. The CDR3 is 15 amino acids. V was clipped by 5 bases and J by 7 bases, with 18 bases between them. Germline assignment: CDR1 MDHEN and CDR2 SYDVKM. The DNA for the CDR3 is TGTGCCAGCAGTCGCCGGGGAGGGAGGGCCCAGCCCCAGCATTTT. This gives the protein CASSRRGGRAQPQHF.

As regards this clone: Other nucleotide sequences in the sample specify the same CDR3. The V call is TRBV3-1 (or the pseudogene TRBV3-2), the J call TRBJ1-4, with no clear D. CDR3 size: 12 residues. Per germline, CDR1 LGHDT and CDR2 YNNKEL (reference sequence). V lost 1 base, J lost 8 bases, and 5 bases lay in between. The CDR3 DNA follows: TGTGCCAGCAGCCAAGTCTCCGAAAAACTGTTTTTT. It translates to CASSQVSEKLFF.

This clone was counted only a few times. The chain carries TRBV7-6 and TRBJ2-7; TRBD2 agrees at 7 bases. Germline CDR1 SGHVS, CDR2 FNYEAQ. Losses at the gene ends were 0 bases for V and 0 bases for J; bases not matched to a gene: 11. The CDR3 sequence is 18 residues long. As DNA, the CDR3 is TGTGCCAGCAGCTTAGCGTCCCGGCTAGCGGTTAGCTCCTACGAGCAGTACTTC. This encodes CASSLASRLAVSSYEQYF.

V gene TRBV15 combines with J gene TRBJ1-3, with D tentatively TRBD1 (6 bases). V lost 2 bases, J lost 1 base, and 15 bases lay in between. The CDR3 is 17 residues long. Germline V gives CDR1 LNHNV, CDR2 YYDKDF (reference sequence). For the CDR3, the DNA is TGTGCCACCAGCAGACCTACCACAGGGTGGTCTGGAAACACCATATATTTT. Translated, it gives CATSRPTTGWSGNTIYF. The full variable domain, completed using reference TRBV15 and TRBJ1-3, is DAMVIQNPRYQVTQFGKPVTLSCSQTLNHNVMYWYQQKSSQAPKLLFHYYDKDFNNEADTPDNFQSRRPNTSFCFLDIRSPGLGDTAMYLCATSRPTTGWSGNTIYFGEGSWLTVV.

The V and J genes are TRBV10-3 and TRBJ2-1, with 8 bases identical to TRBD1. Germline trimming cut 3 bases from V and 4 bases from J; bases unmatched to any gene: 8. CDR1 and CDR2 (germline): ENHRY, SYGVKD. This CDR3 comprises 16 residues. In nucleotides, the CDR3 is TGTGCCATCAGTGACACAACAGGGGGTAGGTACAATGAGCAGTTCTTC. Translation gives CAISDTTGGRYNEQFF.

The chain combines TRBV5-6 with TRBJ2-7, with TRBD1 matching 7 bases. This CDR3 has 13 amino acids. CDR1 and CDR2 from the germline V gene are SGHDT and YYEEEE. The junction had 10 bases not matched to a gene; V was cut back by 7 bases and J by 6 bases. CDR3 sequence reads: CASCVDRAPEQYF. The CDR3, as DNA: TGTGCCAGCTGCGTTGACAGGGCCCCCGAGCAGTACTTC.

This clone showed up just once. The CDR3 bases are TGTGCCTGGAGCCAGGGTAACCAAGAGACCCAGTACTTC. Translating gives CAWSQGNQETQYF. The chain recombines TRBV30 with TRBJ2-5; TRBD1 might be the D (5 bases). Per the germline V gene, CDR1 is GTSNPN and CDR2 is SVGIG (reference sequence). This CDR3 is built from 13 residues. V was shortened by 3 bases and J by 0 bases, with 8 bases between the two germline ends.

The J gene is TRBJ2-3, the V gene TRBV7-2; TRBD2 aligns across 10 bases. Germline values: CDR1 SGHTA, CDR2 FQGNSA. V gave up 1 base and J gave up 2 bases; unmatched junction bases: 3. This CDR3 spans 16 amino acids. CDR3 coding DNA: TGTGCCAGCAGCTTAGTAGCGGGGGGCCTCACAGATACGCAGTATTTT. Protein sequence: CASSLVAGGLTDTQYF.

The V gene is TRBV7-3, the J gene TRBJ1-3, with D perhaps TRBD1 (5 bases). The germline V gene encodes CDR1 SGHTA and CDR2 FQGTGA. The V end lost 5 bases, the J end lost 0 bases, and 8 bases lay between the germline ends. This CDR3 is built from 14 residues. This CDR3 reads CASSPDISGNTIYF. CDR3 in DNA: TGTGCCAGCAGCCCGGACATCTCTGGAAACACCATATATTTT. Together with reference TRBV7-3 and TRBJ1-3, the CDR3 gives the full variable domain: GAGVSQTPSNKVTEKGKYVELRCDPISGHTALYWYRQSLGQGPEFLIYFQGTGAADDSGLPNDRFFAVRPEGSVSTLKIQRTERGDSAVYLCASSPDISGNTIYFGEGSWLTVV.

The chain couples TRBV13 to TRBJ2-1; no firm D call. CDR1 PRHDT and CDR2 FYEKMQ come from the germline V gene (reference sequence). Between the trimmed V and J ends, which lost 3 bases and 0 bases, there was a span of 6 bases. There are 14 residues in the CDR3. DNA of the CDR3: TGTGCCAGCAGCTTGTCGTACTCCTACAATGAGCAGTTCTTC. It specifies CASSLSYSYNEQFF.

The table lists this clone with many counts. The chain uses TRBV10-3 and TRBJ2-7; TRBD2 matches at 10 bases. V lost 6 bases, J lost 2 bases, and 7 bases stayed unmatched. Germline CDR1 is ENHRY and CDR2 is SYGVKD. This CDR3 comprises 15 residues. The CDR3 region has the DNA TGTGCCATCAGGGCCCGGACTAGCGGAACCTACGAGCAGTACTTC. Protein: CAIRARTSGTYEQYF.

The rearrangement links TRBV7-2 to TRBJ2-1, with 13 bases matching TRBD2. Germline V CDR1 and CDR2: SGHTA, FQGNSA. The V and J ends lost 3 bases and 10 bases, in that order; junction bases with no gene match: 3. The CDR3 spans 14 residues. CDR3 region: CASSFLTSGGEQFF. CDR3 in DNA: TGTGCCAGCAGCTTCTTGACTAGCGGGGGGGAGCAGTTCTTC.

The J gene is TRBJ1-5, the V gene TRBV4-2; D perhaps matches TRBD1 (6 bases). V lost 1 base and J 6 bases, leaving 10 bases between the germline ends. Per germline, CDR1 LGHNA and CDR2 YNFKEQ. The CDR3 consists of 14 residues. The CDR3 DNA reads TGTGCCAGCAGCCAAGGCCCAGGGGCTCAGCCCCAGCATTTT. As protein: CASSQGPGAQPQHF.

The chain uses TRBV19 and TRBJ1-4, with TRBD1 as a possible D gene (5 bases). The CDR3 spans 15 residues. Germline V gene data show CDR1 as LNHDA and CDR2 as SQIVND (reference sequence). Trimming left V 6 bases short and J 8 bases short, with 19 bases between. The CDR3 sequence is CASSNGGAGGEKLFF. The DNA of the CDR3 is TGTGCCAGTAGCAATGGGGGTGCGGGAGGAGAAAAACTGTTTTTT.

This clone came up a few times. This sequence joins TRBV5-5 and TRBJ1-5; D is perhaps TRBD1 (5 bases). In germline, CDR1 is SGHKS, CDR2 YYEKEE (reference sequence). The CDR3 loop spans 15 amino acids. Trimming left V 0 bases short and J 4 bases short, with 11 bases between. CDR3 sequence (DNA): TGTGCCAGCAGCTTGGGGGCAGGGAGGAATCAGCCCCAGCATTTT. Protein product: CASSLGAGRNQPQHF.

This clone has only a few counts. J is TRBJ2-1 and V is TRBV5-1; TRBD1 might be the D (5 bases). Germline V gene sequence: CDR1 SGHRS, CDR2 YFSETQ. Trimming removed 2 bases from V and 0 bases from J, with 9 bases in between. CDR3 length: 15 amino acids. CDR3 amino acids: CASSFRASSYNEQFF. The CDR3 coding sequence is TGCGCCAGCAGCTTCAGGGCTAGCTCCTACAATGAGCAGTTCTTC.

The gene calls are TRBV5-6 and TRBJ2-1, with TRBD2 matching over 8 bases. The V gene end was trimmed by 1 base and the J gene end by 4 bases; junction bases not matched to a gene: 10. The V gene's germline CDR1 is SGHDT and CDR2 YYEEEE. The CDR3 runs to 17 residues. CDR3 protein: CASSLREGRNVYNEQFF. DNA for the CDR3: TGTGCCAGCAGCTTGCGGGAGGGCCGGAACGTGTACAATGAGCAGTTCTTC. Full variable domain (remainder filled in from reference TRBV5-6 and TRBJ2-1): DAGVTQSPTHLIKTRGQQVTLRCSPKSGHDTVSWYQQALGQGPQFIFQYYEEEERQRGNFPDRFSGHQFPNYSSELNVNALLLGDSALYLCASSLREGRNVYNEQFFGPGTRLTVL.

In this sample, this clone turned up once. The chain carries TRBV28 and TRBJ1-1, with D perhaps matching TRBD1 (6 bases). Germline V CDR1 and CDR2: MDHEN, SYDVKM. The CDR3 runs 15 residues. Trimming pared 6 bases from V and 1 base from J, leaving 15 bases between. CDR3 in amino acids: CASRIPGQQNTEAFF. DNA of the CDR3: TGTGCCAGCAGAATACCAGGACAGCAGAACACTGAAGCTTTCTTT.

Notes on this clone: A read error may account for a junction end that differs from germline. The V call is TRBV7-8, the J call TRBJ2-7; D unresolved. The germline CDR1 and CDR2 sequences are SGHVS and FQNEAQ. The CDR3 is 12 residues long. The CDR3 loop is CASSTDRTDLLF. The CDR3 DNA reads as TGTGCCAGCAGCACAGACCGCACCGACCTTCTTTTC.

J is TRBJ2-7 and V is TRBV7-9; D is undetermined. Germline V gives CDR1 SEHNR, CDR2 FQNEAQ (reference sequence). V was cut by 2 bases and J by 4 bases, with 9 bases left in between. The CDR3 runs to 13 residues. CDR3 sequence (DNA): TGTGCCAGCAGCTTATTATATCAGTACGAGCAGTACTTC. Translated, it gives CASSLLYQYEQYF.

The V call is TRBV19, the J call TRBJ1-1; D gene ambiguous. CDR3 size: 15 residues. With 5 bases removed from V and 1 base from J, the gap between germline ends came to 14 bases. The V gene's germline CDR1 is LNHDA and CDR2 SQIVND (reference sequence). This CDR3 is CASSLTERQNTEAFF. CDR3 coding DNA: TGTGCCAGTAGTCTCACCGAGCGGCAGAACACTGAAGCTTTCTTT. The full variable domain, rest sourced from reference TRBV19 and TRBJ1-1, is DGGITQSPKYLFRKEGQNVTLSCEQNLNHDAMYWYRQDPGQGLRLIYYSQIVNDFQKGDIAEGYSVSREKKESFPLTVTSAQKNPTAFYLCASSLTERQNTEAFFGQGTRLTVV.